This paragraph reports one TCR beta chain. Its matching antigen is unknown. The sample originates from a study of PD-L1 blockade in urothelial cancer. Whole-study context: Patients' atezolizumab regimen, 1,200 mg intravenously every 3 weeks, began in about 2014. Blood yielded a median of roughly 140,000 T cells per sample. Between 0 and 3 chemotherapy regimens preceded treatment for each patient.

Here immunoSEQ multiplex PCR was the method, and the copy in TCRdb shows in-frame clones only, minus some. The table has some 50,000 clones, 87% seen once. Study-wide results and caveats: Better progression-free and overall survival followed lower pretreatment blood clonality.

Described time point: pretreatment peripheral blood. In germline, CDR1 is SGHRS, CDR2 YFSETQ. After removal of 4 bases from V and 0 bases from J, the junction contained 3 bases not matched to a gene. The CDR3 runs to 15 residues. The chain employs TRBV5-1 and TRBJ2-1, with TRBD2 matching 8 bases. The sequencing here drew on PBMCs, taken around atezolizumab (anti-PD-L1) treatment. This TCR was recovered from an older woman with urothelial cancer. The CDR3 region has the DNA TGCGCCAGCAGCCAGCGGGGGAGCTCCTACAATGAGCAGTTCTTC. Protein: CASSQRGSSYNEQFF. Full variable domain (remainder filled in from reference TRBV5-1 and TRBJ2-1): KAGVTQTPRYLIKTRGQQVTLSCSPISGHRSVSWYQQTPGQGLQFLFEYFSETQRNKGNFPGRFSGRQFSNSRSEMNVSTLELGDSALYLCASSQRGSSYNEQFFGPGTRLTVL.